The source of this T cell receptor (beta chain) is a study of OX40 agonist ivuxolimab in advanced cancers. Study details: Ivuxolimab is a fully human IgG2 antibody that activates OX40 (CD134).

Produced via immunoSEQ multiplex PCR; TCRdb's table is partial and in-frame only. Found here are approximately 13,000 clones, around two thirds of them singletons; the top ten hold around a quarter. The germline gives CDR1 MNHEY, CDR2 SMNVEV (reference sequence). The CDR3 consists of 15 residues. The V gene lost 7 bases and the J gene lost 8 bases, with 18 bases spanning the gap. Study results and caveats: More expanded clones were found, on average, in CD8+ than in CD4+ T cells.

Comment on this clone: Its antigen is as yet unknown.

V and J are TRBV27 and TRBJ1-6; D is uncertain. Here the sequenced sample was CD4+ or CD8+ T cells sorted from blood, taken in a trial of the OX40 agonist ivuxolimab. The clonotype was recovered from an adult with an advanced solid tumor such as melanoma, head and neck, liver or kidney cancer. In DNA, the CDR3 is TGTGCCAGCAAGTCCCCCCTAGGGTTGCATTCACCCCTCCACTTT. This codes for CASKSPLGLHSPLHF.